The present TCR beta chain was sequenced within a study of human T cells and chemical hapten exposure. The CDR3 contains 16 residues. Germline V gene data show CDR1 as SGHTA and CDR2 as FQGNSA. V shed 5 bases, J shed 5 bases, and the junction held 7 bases outside the gene matches. Described time point: patch test 3, about 24 weeks after DPC sensitization. Treatment noted: therapeutic diphenylcyclopropenone sensitization with weekly scalp DPC. This clonotype was seen at least ten times. The library put unique molecular identifiers onto individual cDNA molecules. TCRdb independently ran MiXCR on the RACE reads; one entry per CDR3 protein. The data contain tens of thousands of distinct CDR3 sequences, 10% to 15% of them singletons.

The sequencing used whole blood, collected in connection with sensitization to the hapten diphenylcyclopropenone (DPC). The chain combines TRBV7-2 with TRBJ2-3, with TRBD2 matching 13 bases. The TCR sequence derives from a woman between 45 and 65 years old with alopecia areata. Some clones in this sample may be carry-over from other donors' samples. The CDR3 loop is CASSVGLAGAGDTQYF. CDR3 nucleotides: TGTGCCAGCAGCGTTGGACTAGCGGGAGCGGGAGATACGCAGTATTTT.